The 31 T cell receptor delta chains below come from one sample, sequenced in a study of gamma-delta T cells after stem cell transplantation. TCRdb re-called the RT-PCR reads via CATT. Of about 710 delta-chain clones listed, 5% to 7.5% were seen once; the top ten hold 45% to 60%. Specimen: gamma-delta T cells. The receptors stem from a human donor. It is not recorded whose cells these are; they may come from a transplant donor.

This clone showed up just a few times. An end of the junction does not agree with germline; a read error may underlie this. The chain couples TRDV2 to TRDJ3, with 11 nucleotides matching TRDD3. The CDR3 is made up of 19 amino acids. From germline, CDR1 is GEAIGNYY and CDR2 EKD. In DNA, the CDR3 is TGTGCCCGTGACACCGTCCTGGGGGATACCACCTGGGACACCCGACAGATGTTTTTC. It is translated as CARDTVLGDTTWDTRQMFF.

By proportion, this clone is medium-sized. A far larger clone is a single base away, which makes a read error likely. The V call is TRDV2, the J call TRDJ1, with 12 bases lining up with TRDD3. The CDR3 runs 18 residues. CDR1 GEAIGNYY and CDR2 EKD come from the germline V gene. The CDR3 here is CARDAVLGDTKWTDKLIF. CDR3 DNA sequence: TGTGCCCGTGACGCAGTACTGGGGGATACAAAGTGGACCGATAAACTCATCTTT.

This clone was recorded a few times. TCRdb records a much larger clone's protein for this DNA, with a difference at residue 14 that likely arises from a read error; the protein given is the translation of the DNA. V is TRDV2 and J is TRDJ1, with 12 bases identical to TRDD3. In the absence of a J gene in TCRdb, the DNA was matched to germline to assign it here. The CDR3 loop spans 18 amino acids. J was trimmed by 6 bases and V by 3 bases; bases with no gene match: 16. Germline V lookup: CDR1 GEAIGNYY, CDR2 EKD. The CDR3 is CACDAVLGDTKWTYKLIF. The CDR3 region has the DNA TGTGCCTGTGACGCAGTACTGGGGGATACAAAGTGGACCTATAAACTCATCTTT.

In the case of this clone: A read error likely explains why the TCRdb protein, taken from a much larger clone, differs from this DNA's translation at residue 4; the protein shown is translated from the DNA. The chain links TRDV2 to TRDJ1; no reliable D call. The CDR3 is made up of 15 amino acids. The V gene's germline CDR1 is GEAIGNYY and CDR2 EKD. Trimming took off 4 bases at V and 0 bases at J, with 14 bases between the two ends. In DNA form, the CDR3 reads TGTGCCTGTGAGTCTCTCGGGACTTACACCGATAAACTCATCTTT. It yields the protein CACESLGTYTDKLIF.

There are a few counts of this clone. The mismatch at residue 7 between this DNA's translation and the TCRdb protein of a much larger clone likely reflects a read error; the protein shown is translated from the DNA. The J gene is TRDJ1, the V gene TRDV2; 10 positions match TRDD3. The CDR3 contains 19 residues. Germline CDR1 is GEAIGNYY and CDR2 is EKD. Unmatched junction bases numbered 19, after V lost 0 bases and J lost 7 bases. CDR3 protein: CACDTVPLGDIGDVRKLIF. CDR3 nucleotide sequence: TGTGCCTGTGACACCGTACCTCTGGGGGATATCGGGGACGTCCGTAAACTCATCTTT.

This clone was detected a few times. TCRdb records a much larger clone's protein for this DNA, with a difference at residue 22 that likely arises from a read error; the protein given is the translation of the DNA. This sequence joins TRDV2 and TRDJ1; 13 nucleotides align to TRDD3. CDR1 is GEAIGNYY and CDR2 is EKD in the germline V gene. This CDR3 is 24 amino acids long. The CDR3 sequence: CACDTVARPYELGDTSISTDKPIF. The CDR3 DNA follows: TGTGCCTGTGACACCGTGGCCCGACCATACGAACTGGGGGATACGTCGATATCTACCGATAAACCCATCTTT.

This clone was picked up a small number of times. TCRdb lists the protein of a much larger clone for this DNA, which differs at residue 14, so this is likely a read error; the protein given here is translated from the DNA itself. This sequence joins TRDV2 and TRDJ1; 7 nucleotides match TRDD3. The germline CDR1 and CDR2 sequences are GEAIGNYY and EKD. The CDR3 is made up of 19 amino acids. Unmatched junction bases numbered 18, after V lost 0 bases and J lost 3 bases. CDR3 sequence: CACDTVAGYGLPYADKLIF. CDR3 coding DNA: TGTGCCTGTGACACCGTAGCAGGATACGGTCTTCCGTACGCCGATAAACTCATCTTT.

As to this clone: A much larger clone lies one base from this, so it may be a read error. The V gene is TRDV2, the J gene TRDJ1; 7 nucleotides align to TRDD3. Trimming removed 1 base from V and 5 bases from J; junction bases left unmatched: 6. This CDR3 has 14 amino acids. From germline, CDR1 is GEAIGNYY and CDR2 EKD. The CDR3 DNA sequence: TGTGCCTGTGACACTGTGGGGGACATGGATAAACTCATCTTT. Protein product: CACDTVGDMDKLIF.

This clone is termed hyperexpanded. Different DNA sequences within this sample yield the same CDR3. V and J are TRDV2 and TRDJ1; D is ambiguous. V was trimmed by 4 bases and J by 1 base, leaving 12 bases between them. The length of the CDR3 is 14 residues. The germline V gene encodes CDR1 GEAIGNYY and CDR2 EKD. CDR3 DNA sequence: TGTGCCTGTGATACGATAGGGGCCACCGATAAACTCATCTTT. As protein: CACDTIGATDKLIF.

Only a few counts were recorded for this clone. The rearrangement links TRDV1 to TRDJ1; 8 bases are a match to TRDD3. Germline V gene data show CDR1 as TSWWSYY and CDR2 as QGS. This CDR3 spans 22 amino acids. Trimming took 4 bases from V and 5 from J; bases not matched to a gene: 30. The CDR3 protein is CALGARFLLRPLGVERADKLIF. In nucleotides, the CDR3 is TGTGCTCTTGGGGCCCGATTCTTACTCCGGCCACTGGGGGTTGAAAGGGCGGATAAACTCATCTTT.

This clone is judged medium-sized (0.01 to 0.1%). A far larger clone differs by one base, so this is likely a read error. V usage is TRDV2 and J usage is TRDJ1, with TRDD3 matching 9 bases. Germline V gene lookup returns CDR1 GEAIGNYY and CDR2 EKD. Trimming at V came to 0 bases and at J to 0 bases, leaving 4 bases not matched to a gene. This CDR3 contains 16 residues. The CDR3 loop reads CACDTLGDLHTDKLIF. The CDR3 DNA is TGTGCCTGTGACACCCTGGGGGATTTGCACACCGATAAACTCATCTTT.

There are a few counts of this clone. TCRdb's entry gives the protein of a much larger clone, which mismatches this DNA's translation at residue 19, likely from a read error; the protein reported here is translated from the DNA. The V gene is TRDV1, the J gene TRDJ1; 10 bases align to TRDD3. Trimming took 1 base from V and 1 from J; bases not matched to a gene: 30. The CDR3 loop spans 25 amino acids. The germline gives CDR1 TSWWSYY, CDR2 QGS. The CDR3 sequence is CALGEPQPTGPSWVGDTVGTDKLIF. The CDR3, as DNA: TGTGCTCTTGGGGAACCCCAGCCCACCGGGCCTTCCTGGGTGGGGGATACTGTCGGCACCGATAAACTCATCTTT.

On this clone itself: Because the CDR3's place on the DNA is in doubt, the DNA is left out and the CDR3 is given as listed by TCRdb. For the V gene the call is TRDV1; the J gene has no call; TRDD3, as called in the table, went unchecked against the DNA. Germline CDR1 is TSWWSYY and CDR2 is QGS. The CDR3 spans 22 residues, counting both ends. The CDR3 is CAIGEISPRTYGCWAGTDKLIF.

By share of the sample, this clone is large (0.1 to 1%). This chain joins TRDV2 and TRDJ1, with 12 positions matching TRDD3. V lost 3 bases to trimming and J lost 0 bases; unmatched junction nucleotides: 7. The CDR3 is made up of 17 amino acids. CDR1 is GEAIGNYY, CDR2 EKD, per germline. This CDR3 reads CACDGLGDTHYTDKLIF. The CDR3 DNA reads as TGTGCCTGTGACGGACTGGGGGATACCCACTACACCGATAAACTCATCTTT.

On this clone itself: The protein in TCRdb stems from a much larger clone and differs at residue 10 from this DNA's translation, likely a read error; here the protein is translated from the DNA. V and J are TRDV2 and TRDJ1, with D unclear. This CDR3 comprises 14 residues. Germline CDR1 and CDR2: GEAIGNYY and EKD. CDR3 in DNA: TGTGCCTGTGATACGATAGGGGCCACCAATAAACTCATCTTT. It specifies CACDTIGATNKLIF.

This chain connects TRDV2 to TRDJ1; 13 bases map to TRDD3. The germline CDR1 and CDR2 sequences are GEAIGNYY and EKD. V was clipped by 0 bases and J by 1 base; unmatched bases: 10. This CDR3 has 19 residues. In nucleotides, the CDR3 is TGTGCCTGTGACACCGTTGAACTGGGGGATACGGTCTCCACCGATAAACTCATCTTT. It codes for CACDTVELGDTVSTDKLIF.

As for this clone: It is likely a read error: a sequence one base away is far more abundant. The same CDR3 can be traced to other DNA sequences in this sample. The rearrangement links TRDV1 to TRDJ4, with 9 bases fitting TRDD3. The length of the CDR3 is 19 residues. Germline V gene lookup returns CDR1 TSWWSYY and CDR2 QGS. V lost 0 bases and J lost 0; bases outside the gene matches: 14. The CDR3 is CALGELPRLGIRKTRPLIF. In DNA, the CDR3 is TGTGCTCTTGGGGAACTTCCCCGATTGGGGATACGCAAAACCAGACCCCTGATCTTT.

Points on this clone: TCRdb has a much larger clone's protein, which differs at residues 7 and 14 from the translation of this DNA, likely because of a read error; what is shown is the protein translated from the DNA. The rearrangement links TRDV1 to TRDJ1, with TRDD3 matching 8 bases. V dropped 2 bases and J dropped 4; count of bases not matched to a gene: 27. The CDR3 spans 22 residues. Germline V CDR1 and CDR2: TSWWSYY, QGS. Here the CDR3 reads CALGEKSLTLRIIPGDIDKLIF. As DNA, the CDR3 is TGTGCTCTTGGGGAAAAGTCCCTTACTCTACGGATAATACCGGGGGATATCGATAAACTCATCTTT.

About this clone: The mismatch at residue 12 between this DNA's translation and the TCRdb protein of a much larger clone likely reflects a read error; the protein shown is translated from the DNA. The V gene is TRAV29/DV5, the J gene TRDJ1, with 13 positions matching TRDD3. The V segment lost 0 bases and the J segment 3 bases; nucleotides outside the gene matches: 11. The CDR3 is made up of 18 amino acids. Germline-derived CDR1 and CDR2 are NSMFDY and ISSIKDK. The CDR3 spells CAASAPLGDTGPADKLIF. The CDR3 DNA reads TGTGCAGCAAGCGCTCCACTGGGGGATACGGGCCCGGCCGATAAACTCATCTTT.

This clone occurred a few times. A read error is the likely source, as a far larger clone sits one nucleotide away. The identical CDR3 is also encoded by other nucleotide sequences in the sample. The V call is TRDV2, the J call TRDJ1, with 10 nucleotides matching TRDD3. With 0 bases clipped from V and 11 bases from J, the junction kept 23 bases outside the gene matches. The CDR3 loop spans 19 amino acids. Per germline, CDR1 GEAIGNYY and CDR2 EKD. The DNA for the CDR3 is TGTGCCTGTGACACCGTACTTCTGGGGGATATCGGGGACGTCCGTAAGCTCATCTTT. Translation gives CACDTVLLGDIGDVRKLIF.

Details on this clone: The protein recorded in TCRdb matches a much larger clone and deviates from this DNA's translation at residue 18, suggesting a read error; the protein here is obtained by translating the DNA. The rearrangement links TRDV2 to TRDJ3; TRDD3 matches at 7 bases. There are 19 residues in the CDR3. Germline assignment: CDR1 GEAIGNYY and CDR2 EKD. The CDR3: CACDTLLGTTSWDTRQMIF. For the CDR3, the DNA is TGTGCCTGTGACACCTTACTGGGGACCACCTCCTGGGACACCCGACAGATGATTTTC.

The sample holds a few counts of this clone. TCRdb's listed protein matches a much larger clone and diverges from this DNA's translation at residue 5, likely through a read error; the protein shown comes from the DNA. The J gene is TRDJ1, the V gene TRDV2, with D unresolved. The CDR3 contains 14 residues. Germline-derived CDR1 and CDR2 are GEAIGNYY and EKD. Trimming shortened V by 4 bases and J by 1 base, and 12 bases separated the two germline ends. DNA for the CDR3: TGTGCCTGTGATATGATAGGGGCCACCGATAAACTCATCTTT. It encodes CACDMIGATDKLIF.

The gene calls are TRDV2 and TRDJ1; 7 nucleotides agree with TRDD3. The J gene was not available in TCRdb and was assigned here by matching the DNA to germline segments. The CDR3 length is 20 residues. The V gene end was trimmed by 3 bases and the J gene end by 0 bases; junction bases not matched to a gene: 21. From germline, CDR1 is GEAIGNYY and CDR2 EKD. CDR3 region: CACDASTTGEYPSNTDKLIF. In DNA form, the CDR3 reads TGTGCCTGTGACGCCAGCACGACTGGGGAATACCCCTCTAACACCGATAAACTCATCTTT.

Details on this clone: A read error likely explains why the TCRdb protein, taken from a much larger clone, differs from this DNA's translation at residue 18; the protein shown is translated from the DNA. The chain uses TRAV29/DV5 and TRDJ1, with TRDD3 identical over 11 bases. Trimming cost V 0 bases and J 0 bases; bases outside gene matches: 28. The CDR3 consists of 24 residues. Germline V gene sequence: CDR1 NSMFDY, CDR2 ISSIKDK. The CDR3 DNA reads as TGTGCAGCAAGCGTCCTCCTACCAAGAGATTGGGGGATACGAGATCAACCGCACACCGATAAACTCATCTTT. Amino acids: CAASVLLPRDWGIRDQPHTDKLIF.

The CDR3 sequence is CALGEFTPVLGLLGTDKLIF. The CDR3 coding sequence is TGTGCTCTTGGGGAATTTACCCCTGTACTGGGGCTGCTGGGGACCGATAAACTCATCTTT. The V call is TRDV1, the J call TRDJ1, with 7 bases lining up with TRDD3. Here the J gene came from matching the DNA to germline, since TCRdb omits it. V was pared by 2 bases and J by 2 bases, with 20 bases of the junction left unmatched. Germline CDR1 TSWWSYY, CDR2 QGS. The CDR3 is 20 residues long.

V gene TRDV2 combines with J gene TRDJ1; a possible D gene is TRDD3 (6 bases). TCRdb gives no J gene; it was assigned here by matching the DNA to germline. This CDR3 region has 19 residues. Germline-derived CDR1 and CDR2 are GEAIGNYY and EKD. Trimming removed 0 bases from V and 7 bases from J, with 29 bases in between. Here the CDR3 DNA reads TGTGCCTGTGACACCGGAAGTCGGGGGGAGATCGGGGACGGCCGTAAACTCATCTTT. It encodes CACDTGSRGEIGDGRKLIF.

This clone is deemed large. This same CDR3 is encoded by further DNA sequences in the sample. The chain recombines TRDV2 with TRDJ1; 9 nucleotides line up with TRDD3. V lost 3 bases to trimming and J lost 4 bases; unmatched junction nucleotides: 11. This CDR3 has 16 amino acids. Germline V lookup: CDR1 GEAIGNYY, CDR2 EKD. The DNA for the CDR3 is TGTGCCTGTGACGCCTTACTGGGGGAACAGGGCGATAAACTCATCTTT. Its protein is CACDALLGEQGDKLIF.

This clone was detected a few times. This likely came from a read error, as a far larger clone is one base away. At the DNA level, this CDR3 is encoded by other sequences in the same sample as well. V usage is TRDV2 and J usage is TRDJ3; TRDD3 matches 7 bases. CDR1 is GEAIGNYY and CDR2 is EKD in the germline V gene. The CDR3 totals 18 residues. As DNA, the CDR3 is TGTGCCTGTGACCCCGTTACTGGGGTCTCCTGGGACACCCGTCAGATGTTTTTC. Protein product: CACDPVTGVSWDTRQMFF.

This clone rates as large. The J gene is TRDJ1, the V gene TRDV2; 8 nucleotides line up with TRDD3. CDR1 and CDR2 (germline): GEAIGNYY, EKD. The ends lost 1 base at V and 8 bases at J; junction bases unmatched: 14. CDR3 length: 16 amino acids. The CDR3 DNA follows: TGTGCCTGTGACACTATTACTGGGGGTCCTAGCCCCAAACTCATCTTT. Protein sequence: CACDTITGGPSPKLIF.

By its share, this clone is large. The chain combines TRDV2 with TRDJ1; 13 bases map to TRDD3. CDR1 and CDR2 (germline): GEAIGNYY, EKD. The CDR3 has 19 residues. The V gene end was trimmed by 1 base and the J gene end by 0 bases; junction bases not matched to a gene: 10. CDR3 loop: CACDTYWGIRREYTDKLIF. DNA for the CDR3: TGTGCCTGTGACACGTACTGGGGGATACGGCGTGAGTACACCGATAAACTCATCTTT.

This clone has just a few counts. It differs at one base from a far larger clone, so likely a read error. Different DNA sequences within this sample yield the same CDR3. V and J are TRDV2 and TRDJ1, with no clear D. CDR3 length: 13 amino acids. V lost 3 bases, J lost 2 bases, and 9 bases lay in between. Germline-derived CDR1 and CDR2 are GEAIGNYY and EKD. The DNA of the CDR3 is TGTGCCTGTGACGCCATTCATACCGATAAACTCATCTTT. Its translation is CACDAIHTDKLIF.